The rows below give T cell receptor beta chains drawn from one sample of a study of tumor and adjacent non-tumor tissue in lung cancer. TCRdb independently ran MiXCR on the multiplex PCR reads; one entry per CDR3 protein. The table shows 110,000 or so distinct CDR3 sequences, with around 75% occurring only once. Sequenced: lung tumor tissue. The receptors were gathered from a woman aged 60-75 years with non-small cell lung cancer. CDR3s leave out the opening cysteine and the closing phenylalanine or tryptophan.

v_call	j_call	cdr3_aa
TRBV11-1	TRBJ1-1	ASSFVGAIPNTEAF
TRBV6-2/TRBV6-3	TRBJ2-6	ASSYGLSGVNVQT
TRBV24-1	TRBJ2-5	ATSDPRLAGEQETQY
TRBV28	TRBJ2-3	ASSFNWGSEGYTQY
TRBV6-2/TRBV6-3	TRBJ1-5	ASRGWGKEQPQH
TRBV29-1	TRBJ2-1	SVKGQGNNEQF
TRBV7-2	TRBJ2-7	TSSLVRGGEQY
TRBV6-1	TRBJ2-1	ASSVKPTGPLRGHEQF
TRBV5-1	TRBJ1-5	ASSSGQGPNQPQH
TRBV4-3	TRBJ2-2	ARSQEGRWTWSLELF
TRBV5-1	TRBJ2-2	ASSLTVDTGELL
TRBV20-1	TRBJ1-2	SASLGLNGYT
TRBV6-2/TRBV6-3	TRBJ2-1	ATGGGGTRSSGQF
TRBV7-9	TRBJ2-1	TTVANEQF
TRBV11-3	TRBJ2-1	ASSPSGYNEQI
TRBV12-3/TRBV12-4	TRBJ2-1	ASSLGGLYNEQS
TRBV11-3	TRBJ2-3	ASNPAGHGGHTQY
TRBV20-1	TRBJ2-3	SLREGDTQY
TRBV5-1	TRBJ1-5	ASSLVAGGRQPQH
TRBV29-1	TRBJ2-3	SVALGRNTDTQY
TRBV11-2	TRBJ1-5	ASSRYRGEPQH
TRBV29-1	TRBJ2-3	SVRVFTETQY